This T cell receptor (beta chain) was observed in a study of blood T cells in healthy people across ages. A sample-barcoded 5' primer and a J-beta primer mix were used in a second PCR of about 6 to 11 cycles. TCRdb used MiXCR to reprocess the 5' RACE reads, holding one entry per CDR3 protein. The sample lists approximately 1.5 million distinct CDR3 sequences, about 35% occurring once. Germline V gene data show CDR1 as SQVTM and CDR2 as ANQGSEA. The V end was cut by 1 base, the J end by 5 bases, with 14 bases between. The CDR3 length is 14 residues. PBMCs numbering at least 7 million were isolated per sample.

Sequencing used blood. This clonotype originated in a woman in her thirties in good health. The chain carries TRBV29-1 and TRBJ1-2; D may be TRBD1 (5 bases). The CDR3 loop is CSVEGSGGKYGYTF. CDR3 coding DNA: TGCAGCGTTGAAGGCTCTGGGGGTAAATATGGCTACACCTTC. The complete variable domain, with remaining parts taken from reference TRBV29-1 and TRBJ1-2, reads SAVISQKPSRDICQRGTSLTIQCQVDSQVTMMFWYRQQPGQSLTLIATANQGSEATYESGFVIDKFPISRPNLTFSTLTVSNMSPEDSSIYLCSVEGSGGKYGYTFGSGTRLTVV.